The source of this TCR beta chain is a study of monozygotic twins with inflammatory bowel disease. The CDR3 length is 13 residues. Per germline, CDR1 MNHEY and CDR2 SVGAGI. TCRdb re-called the 5' RACE reads; every CDR3 protein appears as one record, without DNA. The sample data list some 200,000 distinct CDR3 sequences. The source of this sequence is a human donor with ulcerative colitis or Crohn's disease, or a healthy co-twin of an affected twin (not recorded which). What was sequenced was blood. This chain links TRBV6-5 with TRBJ2-7; TCRdb proposes TRBD1, but this gene call is untestable without DNA. The chain's CDR3 is CASSYGGIYEQYF.